Reported below is one TCR beta chain. V dropped 4 bases and J dropped 5 bases, with 15 bases sitting between them. The CDR3 extends over 14 amino acids. Germline lookup yields CDR1 WNHNN and CDR2 SYGVQD (reference sequence). The sample originates from a study of blood T cells in healthy people across ages. The use of a sample-barcoded 5' primer and a J-beta primer mix characterized a second PCR of roughly 7 to 11 cycles. TCRdb reanalysed the 5' RACE reads using MiXCR and keeps one entry per CDR3 protein. The sample shows about 1,500,000 distinct CDR3 sequences, approximately 38% of them seen only once.

The gene calls are TRBV10-1 and TRBJ2-7; a possible D gene is TRBD2 (6 bases). This TCR was recovered from a woman younger than 35 in good health. Sequenced input: blood. This chain's CDR3 is CASSANQGGHEQYF. The CDR3 nucleotides are TGCGCCAGCAGTGCAAACCAGGGAGGTCACGAGCAGTACTTC.